The 3 T cell receptor beta chains listed next were all sequenced from one sample in a study of regulatory T cells in long-lasting Graves disease. Time point noted: newly diagnosed GD, antithyroid drugs for less than 3 months. Extracted PBMC RNA gave rise to the TCR library. Construction of the TCR beta libraries employed iRepertoire HTBI primers in conjunction with Arm-PCR of CDR3 regions. TCRdb fed the multiplex PCR reads into MiXCR, producing one record per CDR3 protein. The table has fewer than 350,000 distinct CDR3 sequences, 15% to 20% seen once. The source was peripheral blood mononuclear cells (PBMCs), collected at new diagnosis, from a patient treated with antithyroid drugs. These receptors all stem from a female donor with Graves disease.

The gene calls are TRBV27 and TRBJ2-2, with D possibly being TRBD1 or TRBD2 (5 bases each). Germline CDR1 and CDR2: MNHEY and SMNVEV (reference sequence). The CDR3 is 15 amino acids. V dropped 2 bases and J dropped 0 bases, with 7 bases sitting between them. CDR3 DNA: TGTGCCAGCAGTTTAGGGACGTCGAACACCGGGGAGCTGTTTTTT. This sequence encodes CASSLGTSNTGELFF.

Only a few counts were recorded for this clonotype. The chain couples TRBV28 to TRBJ2-3; 7 bases are shared with TRBD2. Germline loops: CDR1 MDHEN, CDR2 SYDVKM. The trim removed 6 bases at V and 7 bases at J, leaving 10 bases unmatched. The CDR3 is made up of 14 amino acids. CDR3 sequence: CASSPCGSGHTQYF. The DNA of the CDR3 is TGTGCCAGCAGCCCCTGCGGGAGCGGACATACGCAGTATTTT.

The table lists this clonotype with many counts. The chain is built from TRBV3-1 and TRBJ2-5; 8 nucleotides line up with TRBD2. The CDR3 is 16 residues long. Trimming removed 0 bases from V and 5 bases from J; junction bases left unmatched: 8. CDR1 LGHDT and CDR2 YNNKEL come from the germline V gene (reference sequence). The CDR3 here is CASSQEGTRLRETQYF. For the CDR3, the DNA is TGTGCCAGCAGCCAAGAAGGGACTAGATTAAGGGAGACCCAGTACTTC.